This note documents a single T cell receptor beta chain sequence. Antigen unknown. The CDR3 sequence is 14 residues long. The V end was cut by 4 bases, the J end by 7 bases, with 14 bases between. Germline V CDR1 and CDR2: MGHDK, SYGVNS. The data stem from a study of OX40 agonist ivuxolimab in advanced cancers. TCRdb's copy holds only in-frame clones and misses some; the assay was immunoSEQ multiplex PCR. The sample has about 96,000 clones, 90% seen once. Study-wide results and limits: Clonal expansion in partial responders at 0.1-3.0 mg/kg ranked among the lowest.

V usage is TRBV25-1 and J usage is TRBJ1-5, with D unclear. This clonotype originated in an adult with an advanced solid tumor such as melanoma, head and neck, liver or kidney cancer. Sample: CD4+ or CD8+ T cells sorted from blood, taken in a trial of the OX40 agonist ivuxolimab. This CDR3 reads CASSGAGNGQPQHF. The CDR3 DNA follows: TGTGCCAGCAGTGGGGCCGGAAACGGGCAGCCCCAGCATTTT. The variable domain in full, completed from reference TRBV25-1 and TRBJ1-5, reads EADIYQTPRYLVIGTGKKITLECSQTMGHDKMYWYQQDPGMELHLIHYSYGVNSTEKGDLSSESTVSRIRTEHFPLTLESARPSHTSQYLCASSGAGNGQPQHFGDGTRLSIL.